The sequence of this T cell receptor beta chain was determined in a study of control samples from healthy donors and cancer patients. Data came from immunoSEQ multiplex PCR; TCRdb stores just in-frame clones and leaves some out. Of 95,000 to 110,000 clones listed, 75% to 90% were seen once; the top ten hold about 18%. Trimming removed 0 bases from V and 0 bases from J, with 12 bases in between. Germline lookup yields CDR1 SGHTS and CDR2 YDEGEE. The CDR3 length is 17 residues. This sequence joins TRBV5-8 and TRBJ1-4; D is ambiguous. Input material: PBMCs. The sequence was obtained from a man aged 55 to 70 with lung cancer. CDR3 in amino acids: CASSLAGSFTTNEKLFF. The DNA of the CDR3 is TGTGCCAGCAGCTTGGCGGGTAGTTTTACAACTAATGAAAAACTGTTTTTT.